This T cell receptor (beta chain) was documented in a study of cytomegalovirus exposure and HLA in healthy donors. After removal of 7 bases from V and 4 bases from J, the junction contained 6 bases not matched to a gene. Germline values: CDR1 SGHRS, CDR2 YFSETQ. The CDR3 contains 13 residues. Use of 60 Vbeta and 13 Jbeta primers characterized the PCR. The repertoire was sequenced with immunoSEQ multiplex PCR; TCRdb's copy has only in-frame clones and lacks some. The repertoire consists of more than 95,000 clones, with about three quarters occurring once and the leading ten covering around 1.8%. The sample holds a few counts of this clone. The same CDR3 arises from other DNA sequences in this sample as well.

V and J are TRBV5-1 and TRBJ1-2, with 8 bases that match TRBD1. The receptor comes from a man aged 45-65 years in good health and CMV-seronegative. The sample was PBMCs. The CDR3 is CASSRGQGYGYTF. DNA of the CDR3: TGCGCCAGCTCAAGAGGACAGGGCTATGGCTACACCTTC.